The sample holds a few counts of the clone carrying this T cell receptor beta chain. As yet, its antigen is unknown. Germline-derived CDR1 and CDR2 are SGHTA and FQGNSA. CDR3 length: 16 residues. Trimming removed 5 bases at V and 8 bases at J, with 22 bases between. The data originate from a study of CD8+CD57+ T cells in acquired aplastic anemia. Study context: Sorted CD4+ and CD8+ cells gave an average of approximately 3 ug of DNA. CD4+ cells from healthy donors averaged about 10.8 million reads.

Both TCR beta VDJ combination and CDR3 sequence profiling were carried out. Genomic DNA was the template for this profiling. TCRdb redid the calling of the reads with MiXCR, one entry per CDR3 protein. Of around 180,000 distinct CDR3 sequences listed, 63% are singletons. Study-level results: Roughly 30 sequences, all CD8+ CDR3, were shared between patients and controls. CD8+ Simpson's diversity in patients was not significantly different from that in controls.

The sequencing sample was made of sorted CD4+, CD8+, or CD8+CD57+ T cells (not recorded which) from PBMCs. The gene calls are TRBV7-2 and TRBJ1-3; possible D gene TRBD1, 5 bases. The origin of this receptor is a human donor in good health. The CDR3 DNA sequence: TGTGCCAGCAGCAACCCCCCCCCCCCAGGGAGGGACACCATATATTTT. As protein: CASSNPPPPGRDTIYF.